Below, 23 T cell receptor beta chains from the same sample are listed, as sequenced in a study of blood T cell repertoires in COVID-19. The repertoire was sequenced with immunoSEQ multiplex PCR; TCRdb's copy has only in-frame clones and lacks some. The sample holds fewer than 150,000 clones, nearly 90% seen once. Sequenced sample: peripheral blood. The receptors shown here come from a woman aged 65 to 85 who had recovered from COVID-19.

CDR3 DNA sequence: TGTGTCCTCGTCGGGAGCTCCTACAATGAGCAGTTCTTC. Translated, it gives CVLVGSSYNEQFF. This sequence joins TRBV12-3 or TRBV12-4 and TRBJ2-1, with D perhaps matching TRBD2 (6 bases). This CDR3 comprises 13 residues.

The CDR3 DNA sequence: TGTGCCAGCAGCCCCGGACTAGCGGGAGGGGAGACCCAGTACTTC. It encodes CASSPGLAGGETQYF. The V and J genes are TRBV7-3 and TRBJ2-5; 15 nucleotides agree with TRBD2. Germline V gene data show CDR1 as SGHTA and CDR2 as FQGTGA. V lost 5 bases, J lost 5 bases, and 3 bases stayed unmatched. The CDR3 is 15 amino acids.

J is TRBJ1-5 and V is TRBV5-1, with TRBD1 matching 7 bases. The CDR3 sequence is 15 residues long. V lost 4 bases and J lost 4; bases outside the gene matches: 8. Germline CDR1 and CDR2: SGHRS and YFSETQ. DNA of the CDR3: TGCGCCAGCAGCAAAACGGGACAGAGGAATCAGCCCCAGCATTTT. It encodes CASSKTGQRNQPQHF.

This clone was counted a few times. The chain joins TRBV4-3 to TRBJ1-1; D is unclear. The CDR3 covers 14 residues. Trimming took off 3 bases at V and 4 bases at J, with 12 bases between the two ends. Germline-derived CDR1 and CDR2 are LGHNA and YSLEER. CDR3 protein: CASSHGQRGTEAFF. The CDR3 DNA reads TGCGCCAGCAGCCACGGTCAACGGGGCACTGAAGCTTTCTTT.

The gene calls are TRBV19 and TRBJ2-7; 9 nucleotides agree with TRBD1. Germline-derived CDR1 and CDR2 are LNHDA and SQIVND (reference sequence). V gave up 7 bases and J gave up 5 bases; unmatched junction bases: 3. The CDR3 contains 12 residues. The CDR3 loop reads CASKDRGHEQYF. CDR3 nucleotide sequence: TGTGCCAGTAAGGACAGGGGCCACGAGCAGTACTTC.

The chain employs TRBV6-1 and TRBJ2-3, with 7 bases identical to TRBD2. This CDR3 has 18 amino acids. The J segment lost 0 bases and the V segment lost 5 bases, leaving 14 bases of the junction unmatched. Germline loops: CDR1 MNHNS, CDR2 SASEGT. The CDR3 loop reads CASSKGRAFTYSTDTQYF. CDR3 DNA sequence: TGTGCCAGCAGTAAAGGGAGGGCCTTTACTTATAGCACAGATACGCAGTATTTT.

The J gene is TRBJ2-1, the V gene TRBV1; the tabulated D call, TRBD2, remains unverified against the DNA. TRBV1 is designated a pseudogene. This CDR3 is 16 amino acids long. This CDR3 reads CTSSQGRRGGLSEQFF. The CDR3 DNA sequence: TGCACCAGCAGCCAAGGAAGGCGGGGGGGTTTGAGTGAGCAGTTCTTC.

Regarding this clone: This same CDR3 is encoded by further DNA sequences in the sample. This chain links TRBV6-5 with TRBJ1-3; D gene ambiguous. V gave up 4 bases and J gave up 1 base, with 8 bases separating them. Per the germline V gene, CDR1 is MNHEY and CDR2 is SVGAGI. The CDR3 length is 14 residues. CDR3 in DNA: TGTGCCAGCAGTTCGGGAGGGTCTGGAAACACCATATATTTT. Its protein is CASSSGGSGNTIYF.

The V and J genes are TRBV24-1 and TRBJ2-5, with 13 bases lining up with TRBD2. The J segment lost 3 bases and the V segment lost 5 bases, leaving 8 bases of the junction unmatched. CDR1 and CDR2 (germline): KGHDR, SFDVKD. The CDR3 contains 17 residues. The CDR3 bases are TGTGCCACCAGTGGTCCAGGCGGACTAGCGGGAGAAGAGACCCAGTACTTC. Protein: CATSGPGGLAGEETQYF.

V is TRBV20-1 and J is TRBJ2-5; maybe TRBD2 (5 bases). In germline, CDR1 is DFQATT, CDR2 SNEGSKA (reference sequence). This CDR3 spans 15 amino acids. V was pared by 3 bases and J by 0 bases, with 14 bases between. The CDR3 region has the DNA TGCAGTGCTAGTAACCCGAGGGCGAACCAAGAGACCCAGTACTTC. This codes for CSASNPRANQETQYF.

The chain uses TRBV2 and TRBJ2-1, with TRBD2 as a possible D gene (6 bases). Germline V gene sequence: CDR1 SNHLY, CDR2 FYNNEI. Trimming shortened V by 8 bases and J by 15 bases, and 14 bases separated the two germline ends. This CDR3 spans 10 amino acids. This chain's CDR3 is CASGGNEAFF. CDR3 sequence (DNA): TGTGCCAGCGGGGGGAACGAAGCGTTCTTC.

The genes are TRBV4-3 and TRBJ2-2; D might be TRBD2 (5 bases). The CDR3 spans 17 residues. The V and J ends lost 1 base and 4 bases respectively, with 16 bases between them. The germline V gene encodes CDR1 LGHNA and CDR2 YSLEER. Here the CDR3 DNA reads TGCGCCAGCAGCCAAGTGGGTCCGGGGATGGGCACCGGGGAGCTGTTTTTT. This codes for CASSQVGPGMGTGELFF.

The chain recombines TRBV2 with TRBJ2-1, with 9 bases matching TRBD2. This CDR3 contains 16 residues. Germline CDR1 is SNHLY and CDR2 is FYNNEI. Germline trimming cut 6 bases from V and 7 bases from J; bases unmatched to any gene: 13. In nucleotides, the CDR3 is TGTGCCAGCAGGGATTGGACTAGCGCGGGTAGAAATGAGCAGTTCTTC. The encoded protein is CASRDWTSAGRNEQFF.

The chain combines TRBV29-1 with TRBJ2-3; 8 positions agree with TRBD2. The CDR3 has 13 amino acids. V shed 7 bases and J 3 bases; nucleotides not matched to a gene: 6. Germline V gene data show CDR1 as SQVTM and CDR2 as ANQGSEA. CDR3 residues: CSGTGGITDTQYF. The CDR3 nucleotides are TGCAGCGGGACGGGAGGGATAACAGATACGCAGTATTTT.

This clone has just a few counts. This sequence joins TRBV11-2 and TRBJ2-7, with TRBD2 as a possible D gene (5 bases). Germline CDR1 reads SGHAT; CDR2 reads FQNNGV. V was clipped by 1 base and J by 2 bases, with 6 bases between them. The CDR3 has 13 residues. The CDR3 loop is CASSLAGTYEQYF. The CDR3 nucleotides are TGTGCCAGCAGCTTAGCGGGGACCTACGAGCAGTACTTC.

This clone has only a few counts. The chain uses TRBV4-1 and TRBJ1-2; the D gene is possibly TRBD1 (5 bases). Trimming cost V 0 bases and J 7 bases, with 12 bases left between them. Germline CDR1 MGHRA, CDR2 YSYEKL. The CDR3 runs 14 residues. CDR3: CASSQDRGFGGYTF. The CDR3 DNA follows: TGCGCCAGCAGCCAAGATCGGGGGTTTGGTGGCTACACCTTC.

The rearrangement uses TRBV9 and TRBJ2-6; the D gene is possibly TRBD2 (6 bases). The CDR3 runs to 16 residues. Germline-derived CDR1 and CDR2 are SGDLS and YYNGEE. V was clipped by 4 bases and J by 2 bases, with 13 bases between them. The CDR3 nucleotides read TGTGCCAGCAGCCCCAGAGGAGGGGCTGGGGCCAACGTCCTGACTTTC. Encoded protein: CASSPRGGAGANVLTF.

J is TRBJ1-5 and V is TRBV28; D is unresolved. V lost 6 bases to trimming and J lost 0 bases, with 18 bases between them. CDR1 and CDR2 (germline): MDHEN, SYDVKM. CDR3 length equals 17 residues. In DNA, the CDR3 is TGTGCCAGCAGCCTACCACAGTTACCTCATAGCAATCAGCCCCAGCATTTT. Protein product: CASSLPQLPHSNQPQHF.

The genes are TRBV7-8 and TRBJ2-7; possibly TRBD1 for D (5 bases). Germline V gene sequence: CDR1 SGHVS, CDR2 FQNEAQ. The CDR3 contains 15 residues. Trimming took off 3 bases at V and 5 bases at J, with 17 bases between the two ends. CDR3 residues: CASSLESGRAHEQYF. CDR3 DNA: TGTGCCAGCAGCTTGGAGTCAGGCAGGGCCCACGAGCAGTACTTC.

The chain links TRBV5-4 to TRBJ2-3; 7 positions agree with TRBD1. This CDR3 spans 19 amino acids. Germline-derived CDR1 and CDR2 are SGHNT and YYREEE (reference sequence). The junction had 20 bases not matched to a gene; V was cut back by 1 base and J by 6 bases. CDR3 coding DNA: TGTGCCAGCAGCTTGCCCCTTGGGCAGGGGGTACTCCAGGGGGATACGCAGTATTTT. Protein product: CASSLPLGQGVLQGDTQYF.

The V and J genes are TRBV7-2 and TRBJ2-7; weak D call: TRBD1 (6 bases). The germline gives CDR1 SGHTA, CDR2 FQGNSA. CDR3 length: 14 residues. Trimming removed 5 bases from V and 5 bases from J, with 16 bases in between. CDR3 sequence: CASSKQGISDEQYF. In DNA, the CDR3 is TGTGCCAGCAGCAAGCAGGGGATCAGCGACGAGCAGTACTTC.

This clone appeared a few times. The rearrangement links TRBV4-3 to TRBJ1-2; 9 nucleotides align to TRBD1. CDR1 and CDR2 from the germline V gene are LGHNA and YSLEER. V lost 1 base, J lost 3 bases, and 9 bases stayed unmatched. The CDR3 runs to 17 residues. The CDR3 protein is CASSQVRTGVSYYGYTF. CDR3 in DNA: TGCGCCAGCAGCCAAGTTAGGACAGGGGTCTCCTACTATGGCTACACCTTC.

The rearrangement joins TRBV9 to TRBJ2-7, with D perhaps matching TRBD2 (6 bases). CDR1 SGDLS and CDR2 YYNGEE come from the germline V gene. V lost 4 bases and J lost 6, with 17 bases in between. The CDR3 is made up of 14 amino acids. The CDR3 loop is CASSTQRVGGEQYF. CDR3 sequence (DNA): TGTGCCAGCAGCACCCAGCGGGTGGGGGGCGAGCAGTACTTC.